This T cell receptor (beta chain) was profiled in a study of blood T cells in healthy people across ages. This clonotype was detected a few times. With a J-beta primer mix and a sample-barcoded 5' primer, a second PCR ran roughly 6 to 11 cycles. TCRdb reprocessed the 5' RACE reads via MiXCR and lists one record per CDR3 protein. The sample has more than 1,400,000 distinct CDR3 sequences, 42% seen once; the top ten hold roughly 7.9%. The receptor was isolated from a woman younger than 35 in good health. Material for sequencing was blood.

CDR3 in DNA: TGCAGTGAACGCCGGGGTGTCGACGAGCAGTACTTC. Translated, it gives CSERRGVDEQYF. The V gene is TRBV20-1, the J gene TRBJ2-7; possibly TRBD2 for D (5 bases). The CDR3 extends over 12 amino acids. Trimming removed 7 bases at V and 5 bases at J, with 15 bases between. CDR1 DFQATT and CDR2 SNEGSKA come from the germline V gene (reference sequence).